These 22 T cell receptor beta chains came from one sample sequenced in a study of T cell responses to AZD1222 COVID-19 vaccine. Clones were sequenced by immunoSEQ multiplex PCR, and TCRdb holds only the in-frame ones, with some missing. The table shows around 140,000 clones, with around 92% occurring only once. The sequenced sample was peripheral blood, obtained 28 days after the second AZD1222 dose. Receptors originate from an adult who received the AZD1222 COVID-19 vaccine.

The chain combines TRBV19 with TRBJ2-7, with a possible D match to TRBD2 (5 bases). Trimming cost V 5 bases and J 2 bases, with 10 bases left between them. This CDR3 spans 13 amino acids. The germline V gene encodes CDR1 LNHDA and CDR2 SQIVND (reference sequence). The CDR3 loop reads CASSATGAYEQYF. In nucleotides, the CDR3 is TGTGCCAGTAGTGCTACCGGGGCCTACGAGCAGTACTTC. The full variable domain, in which reference TRBV19 and TRBJ2-7 provide the parts outside the CDR3, is DGGITQSPKYLFRKEGQNVTLSCEQNLNHDAMYWYRQDPGQGLRLIYYSQIVNDFQKGDIAEGYSVSREKKESFPLTVTSAQKNPTAFYLCASSATGAYEQYFGPGTRLTVT.

The chain employs TRBV9 and TRBJ2-1; 9 nucleotides align to TRBD2. The CDR3 has 17 amino acids. Unmatched junction bases numbered 9, after V lost 4 bases and J lost 1 base. Germline values: CDR1 SGDLS, CDR2 YYNGEE. The DNA of the CDR3 is TGTGCCAGCAGCACCCAGGGTAGCGGGGGTTCCTACAATGAGCAGTTCTTC. Translated: CASSTQGSGGSYNEQFF. Based on the CDR3 plus reference TRBV9 and TRBJ2-1, the full variable domain is DSGVTQTPKHLITATGQRVTLRCSPRSGDLSVYWYQQSLDQGLQFLIQYYNGEERAKGNILERFSAQQFPDLHSELNLSSLELGDSALYFCASSTQGSGGSYNEQFFGPGTRLTVL.

The chain links TRBV10-1 to TRBJ2-1; 10 positions match TRBD2. The CDR3 consists of 16 residues. Germline-derived CDR1 and CDR2 are WNHNN and SYGVQD (reference sequence). With V trimmed by 4 bases and J by 6 bases, 9 bases remained unmatched. CDR3 sequence reads: CASSASGRARGNEQFF. The CDR3 coding sequence is TGCGCCAGCAGTGCAAGCGGGAGGGCCCGCGGCAATGAGCAGTTCTTC.

The V gene is TRBV5-1, the J gene TRBJ2-5, with 8 bases that match TRBD1. CDR3 size: 14 residues. The V gene's germline CDR1 is SGHRS and CDR2 YFSETQ. V shed 4 bases, J shed 2 bases, and the junction held 4 bases outside the gene matches. The CDR3 region is CASSPRTGQETQYF. The CDR3 region has the DNA TGCGCCAGCAGCCCGAGGACAGGGCAAGAGACCCAGTACTTC.

This CDR3 is CASSLVAGTNEKLFF. The DNA for the CDR3 is TGTGCCAGCAGCTTAGTGGCGGGGACTAATGAAAAACTGTTTTTT. The genes are TRBV7-6 and TRBJ1-4, with D unresolved. The CDR3 has 15 amino acids. V was shortened by 1 base and J by 2 bases, with 8 bases between the two germline ends. CDR1 is SGHVS and CDR2 is FNYEAQ in the germline V gene.

The V call is TRBV7-2, the J call TRBJ2-7; 8 bases match TRBD1. The V gene's germline CDR1 is SGHTA and CDR2 FQGNSA. After removal of 4 bases from V and 0 bases from J, the junction contained 5 bases not matched to a gene. This CDR3 comprises 15 residues. The CDR3 DNA follows: TGTGCCAGCAGCTGGACAGGGACAGGCTCCTACGAGCAGTACTTC. Translated: CASSWTGTGSYEQYF.

The chain links TRBV11-2 to TRBJ2-1, with TRBD2 matching over 11 bases. CDR1 is SGHAT, CDR2 FQNNGV, per germline. V gave up 5 bases and J gave up 4 bases; unmatched junction bases: 7. This CDR3 region has 16 residues. CDR3 protein: CASSRIGTSGYNEQFF. Written as DNA, the CDR3 is TGTGCCAGCAGCAGAATCGGGACTAGCGGTTACAATGAGCAGTTCTTC.

This clone was detected once. This rearrangement joins TRBV5-6 to TRBJ2-5; the match to TRBD1 covers 11 bases. This CDR3 is built from 16 residues. The germline V gene encodes CDR1 SGHDT and CDR2 YYEEEE. V gave up 0 bases and J gave up 6 bases; unmatched junction bases: 7. The CDR3 protein is CASSLGTGGGLKTQYF. Written as DNA, the CDR3 is TGTGCCAGCAGCTTGGGGACAGGGGGCGGTTTAAAGACCCAGTACTTC. Based on the CDR3 plus reference TRBV5-6 and TRBJ2-5, the full variable domain is DAGVTQSPTHLIKTRGQQVTLRCSPKSGHDTVSWYQQALGQGPQFIFQYYEEEERQRGNFPDRFSGHQFPNYSSELNVNALLLGDSALYLCASSLGTGGGLKTQYFGPGTRLLVL.

V gene TRBV9 combines with J gene TRBJ1-5, with D unresolved. V shed 10 bases and J shed 0 bases, with 8 bases lying between them. This CDR3 comprises 12 residues. The germline gives CDR1 SGDLS, CDR2 YYNGEE. CDR3 sequence (DNA): TGTGCCTCCGGTGATAGCAATCAGCCCCAGCATTTT. This gives the protein CASGDSNQPQHF.

The chain employs TRBV5-1 and TRBJ1-1; TRBD1 aligns across 7 bases. The CDR3 has 18 residues. Germline CDR1 and CDR2: SGHRS and YFSETQ. V lost 4 bases, J lost 9 bases, and 24 bases stayed unmatched. The CDR3: CASSRLGLETGNVKKAFF. CDR3 nucleotide sequence: TGCGCCAGCAGCCGACTCGGACTAGAGACAGGGAACGTTAAAAAAGCTTTCTTT.

The chain joins TRBV19 to TRBJ1-5, with TRBD1 matching 8 bases. J lost 7 bases, V lost 3 bases, and 5 bases had no gene match. Germline V CDR1 and CDR2: LNHDA, SQIVND (reference sequence). The CDR3 length is 14 residues. This chain's CDR3 is CASSMTGARQPQHF. The CDR3 nucleotides read TGTGCCAGTAGTATGACAGGGGCGCGGCAGCCCCAGCATTTT.

The chain is built from TRBV28 and TRBJ2-1, with 8 nucleotides matching TRBD2. The J segment lost 0 bases and the V segment lost 3 bases, leaving 10 bases of the junction unmatched. Germline loops: CDR1 MDHEN, CDR2 SYDVKM. The CDR3 is 18 amino acids. The CDR3 is CASSFPSGPPSSYNEQFF. CDR3 coding DNA: TGTGCCAGCAGTTTCCCTAGCGGGCCCCCTAGCTCCTACAATGAGCAGTTCTTC.

This clone came up once. This chain joins TRBV5-8 and TRBJ1-2; D is uncertain. The length of the CDR3 is 12 residues. Trimming removed 4 bases from V and 7 bases from J, with 11 bases in between. Germline-derived CDR1 and CDR2 are SGHTS and YDEGEE. CDR3 in amino acids: CASSPYNGGYTF. CDR3 DNA: TGTGCCAGCAGCCCTTACAACGGTGGCTACACCTTC. The full variable domain, its missing parts supplied by reference TRBV5-8 and TRBJ1-2, is EAGVTQSPTHLIKTRGQQATLRCSPISGHTSVYWYQQALGLGLQFLLWYDEGEERNRGNFPPRFSGRQFPNYSSELNVNALELEDSALYLCASSPYNGGYTFGSGTRLTVV.

This chain uses TRBV5-5 with TRBJ2-7; D is uncertain. V was cut by 4 bases and J by 6 bases, with 14 bases left in between. In germline, CDR1 is SGHKS, CDR2 YYEKEE (reference sequence). The CDR3 spans 13 residues. The DNA for the CDR3 is TGTGCCAGCAGCAGGACCGTAGGAAGCGAGCAGTACTTC. Its protein product is CASSRTVGSEQYF.

J is TRBJ2-3 and V is TRBV5-1; 8 nucleotides line up with TRBD2. This CDR3 spans 13 amino acids. Looked up from germline, CDR1 is SGHRS and CDR2 is YFSETQ. The V and J ends lost 7 bases and 6 bases, in that order; junction bases with no gene match: 7. The CDR3 bases are TGCGCCAGCGGGGCGGGAGGTTCTGATACGCAGTATTTT. Protein product: CASGAGGSDTQYF.

The chain has TRBV6-6 and TRBJ2-7; 7 bases align to TRBD2. V gave up 5 bases and J gave up 2 bases; unmatched junction bases: 9. CDR1 and CDR2 from the germline V gene are MNHNY and SVGAGI (reference sequence). This CDR3 contains 15 residues. The CDR3 nucleotides are TGTGCCAGCAGTCCCAGGGACTACCAAGCCTACGAGCAGTACTTC. It translates to CASSPRDYQAYEQYF.

The chain couples TRBV6-5 to TRBJ2-7; D might be TRBD1 or TRBD2, each matching 7 bases. Germline V gene data show CDR1 as MNHEY and CDR2 as SVGAGI. The CDR3 is 13 residues long. Deletions cut 6 bases from V and 5 bases from J, with 14 bases between. The CDR3 bases are TGTGCCAGCAGGGACCAGGGGGGGGACGAGCAGTACTTC. The encoded protein is CASRDQGGDEQYF.

The CDR3 DNA follows: TGTGCCAGCAGTTTAGGCCCTGCTGGTGGTCAGCCCCAGCATTTT. This codes for CASSLGPAGGQPQHF. J is TRBJ1-5 and V is TRBV28; D gene uncertain. The length of the CDR3 is 15 residues. Germline assignment: CDR1 MDHEN and CDR2 SYDVKM. Deletions cut 2 bases from V and 6 bases from J, with 14 bases between.

V and J are TRBV28 and TRBJ1-1; 7 nucleotides align to TRBD1. In germline, CDR1 is MDHEN, CDR2 SYDVKM. This CDR3 is 14 amino acids long. V was clipped by 10 bases and J by 1 base; unmatched bases: 9. As DNA, the CDR3 is TGTGCCACCTTTGACAGGGTTGAGAACACTGAAGCTTTCTTT. This sequence encodes CATFDRVENTEAFF. Full variable domain (outside the CDR3, taken from reference TRBV28 and TRBJ1-1): DVKVTQSSRYLVKRTGEKVFLECVQDMDHENMFWYRQDPGLGLRLIYFSYDVKMKEKGDIPEGYSVSREKKERFSLILESASTNQTSMYLCATFDRVENTEAFFGQGTRLTVV.

The chain combines TRBV2 with TRBJ2-7; a possible D gene is TRBD2 (6 bases). Trimming stripped 5 bases from V and 3 bases from J, with 11 bases between. The germline V gene has CDR1 SNHLY and CDR2 FYNNEI. CDR3 size: 13 residues. The CDR3 protein is CASSLREIYEQYF. CDR3 bases: TGTGCCAGCAGTCTCCGGGAGATCTACGAGCAGTACTTC.

V gene TRBV20-1 combines with J gene TRBJ2-4; 9 bases are a match to TRBD1. Losses at the gene ends were 3 bases for V and 3 bases for J; bases not matched to a gene: 9. This CDR3 spans 16 amino acids. Germline CDR1 and CDR2: DFQATT and SNEGSKA (reference sequence). Here the CDR3 reads CSASRRDRVDKNIQYF. DNA for the CDR3: TGCAGTGCTAGTAGACGGGACAGGGTGGACAAAAACATTCAGTACTTC.

This chain links TRBV5-1 with TRBJ1-4; D is perhaps TRBD1 (5 bases). Germline lookup yields CDR1 SGHRS and CDR2 YFSETQ. Trimming stripped 4 bases from V and 8 bases from J, with 21 bases between. The CDR3 has 16 amino acids. For the CDR3, the DNA is TGCGCCAGCAGCCCCCGAGAAGGCGACAGTTACGAAAAACTGTTTTTT. Translating it yields CASSPREGDSYEKLFF.